Below are 21 T cell receptor beta chains sequenced from a single sample in a study of PD-L1 blockade in urothelial cancer. Clones were sequenced by immunoSEQ multiplex PCR, and TCRdb holds only the in-frame ones, with some missing. Of 20,000 to 25,000 clones in the sample, around 90% are singletons; the top ten hold about 15%. The specimen was PBMCs, collected around atezolizumab (anti-PD-L1) treatment. The receptor source for this set is an older woman with urothelial cancer.

This clone was detected once. CDR3 residues: CASSYGTPSAQQYF. Written as DNA, the CDR3 is TGTGCCAGCAGCTACGGTACCCCTAGCGCCCAGCAGTACTTC. The chain employs TRBV11-3 and TRBJ2-7, with D tentatively TRBD2 (6 bases). In germline, CDR1 is SGHNT, CDR2 YENEEA. V lost 4 bases and J lost 8, with 18 bases in between. The CDR3 consists of 14 residues.

The rearrangement links TRBV9 to TRBJ2-5; 7 bases agree with TRBD1. The ends lost 1 base at V and 5 bases at J; junction bases unmatched: 8. There are 15 residues in the CDR3. Germline V gene lookup returns CDR1 SGDLS and CDR2 YYNGEE. As DNA, the CDR3 is TGTGCCAGCAGCGTATCGGGACAGAGGGGGGAGACCCAGTACTTC. It yields the protein CASSVSGQRGETQYF.

The chain employs TRBV2 and TRBJ2-7, with 9 bases matching TRBD2. Germline V gene lookup returns CDR1 SNHLY and CDR2 FYNNEI. The junction had 10 bases not matched to a gene; V was cut back by 4 bases and J by 6 bases. This CDR3 is 15 amino acids long. The CDR3 nucleotides are TGTGCCAGCAGTGGCTATAGCGGGAGCGGACCCGAGCAGTACTTC. Its translation: CASSGYSGSGPEQYF.

This clone was observed a handful of times. As DNA, the CDR3 is TGTGCCAGCAGTGTAGCAGGCGGGGCTAACTATGGCTACACCTTC. Translating it yields CASSVAGGANYGYTF. This chain joins TRBV6-4 and TRBJ1-2, with D hard to call. Looked up from germline, CDR1 is MRHNA and CDR2 is SNTAGT. Trimming pared 4 bases from V and 0 bases from J, leaving 12 bases between. The CDR3 loop spans 15 amino acids.

The chain combines TRBV28 with TRBJ2-7, with 10 bases lining up with TRBD2. This CDR3 is built from 13 residues. Germline V gene lookup returns CDR1 MDHEN and CDR2 SYDVKM. Trimming cost V 10 bases and J 6 bases; bases outside gene matches: 9. The CDR3 spells CATKWLAGAEQYF. The CDR3 DNA follows: TGTGCCACGAAGTGGCTAGCGGGAGCCGAGCAGTACTTC.

The rearrangement uses TRBV7-7 and TRBJ2-1; 11 nucleotides match TRBD2. CDR1 and CDR2 from the germline V gene are SSHAT and FNYEAQ (reference sequence). V was clipped by 5 bases and J by 3 bases; unmatched bases: 3. This CDR3 has 15 residues. CDR3 in DNA: TGTGCCAGCAGCCTAACTAGCGGGGGCTACAATGAGCAGTTCTTC. Residues: CASSLTSGGYNEQFF.

The rearrangement links TRBV6-5 to TRBJ2-5, with D maybe TRBD2 (6 bases). The germline gives CDR1 MNHEY, CDR2 SVGAGI. This CDR3 region has 14 residues. V was trimmed by 2 bases and J by 4 bases, leaving 11 bases between them. The CDR3 DNA reads TGTGCCAGCAGTTACGGGGGGTTCGGAGAGACCCAGTACTTC. It yields the protein CASSYGGFGETQYF.

The chain couples TRBV2 to TRBJ2-7; D is possibly TRBD2 (6 bases). Trimming removed 3 bases from V and 0 bases from J, with 12 bases in between. This CDR3 has 15 amino acids. CDR1 and CDR2 (germline): SNHLY, FYNNEI. The CDR3 sequence: CASSDVTGSSYEQYF. In nucleotides, the CDR3 is TGTGCCAGCAGTGATGTGACCGGGAGCTCCTACGAGCAGTACTTC.

The V gene is TRBV2, the J gene TRBJ2-7, with a tentative D call TRBD1 (6 bases). The V end was cut by 7 bases, the J end by 5 bases, with 12 bases between. CDR1 and CDR2 (germline): SNHLY, FYNNEI. CDR3 size: 12 residues. The CDR3, as DNA: TGTGCCAGCAAGACTACAGGGAACGAGCAGTACTTC. Its protein product is CASKTTGNEQYF. Filled out from reference TRBV2 and TRBJ2-7, the complete variable domain reads EPEVTQTPSHQVTQMGQEVILRCVPISNHLYFYWYRQILGQKVEFLVSFYNNEISEKSEIFDDQFSVERPDGSNFTLKIRSTKLEDSAMYFCASKTTGNEQYFGPGTRLTVT.

J is TRBJ1-1 and V is TRBV4-1; perhaps TRBD1 as D (5 bases). Trimming pared 3 bases from V and 1 base from J, leaving 15 bases between. The CDR3 is made up of 16 amino acids. Germline V CDR1 and CDR2: MGHRA, YSYEKL. The CDR3 reads CASSQLPQGKNTEAFF. CDR3 nucleotide sequence: TGCGCCAGCAGCCAGCTGCCCCAGGGTAAGAACACTGAAGCTTTCTTT.

This clone was observed once. This chain uses TRBV28 with TRBJ1-2, with unresolved D. Trimming left V 6 bases short and J 4 bases short, with 12 bases between. Germline CDR1 MDHEN, CDR2 SYDVKM. CDR3 length: 13 residues. CDR3 amino acids: CASSLTRGYGYTF. The DNA for the CDR3 is TGTGCCAGCAGCTTGACGCGGGGCTATGGCTACACCTTC.

The CDR3 spells CASADRGVYGYTF. CDR3 bases: TGCGCCAGCGCGGACAGGGGTGTCTATGGCTACACCTTC. The rearrangement uses TRBV5-1 and TRBJ1-2, with 9 bases matching TRBD1. V lost 7 bases and J lost 4; bases outside the gene matches: 5. From germline, CDR1 is SGHRS and CDR2 YFSETQ. This CDR3 spans 13 amino acids.

The rearrangement links TRBV2 to TRBJ2-3; D uncertain. Germline values: CDR1 SNHLY, CDR2 FYNNEI. The ends were cut back, 4 bases at V and 3 bases at J, with 17 bases in the middle. The CDR3 is 16 amino acids. Here the CDR3 reads CASSGPRSGMTDTQYF. The CDR3 DNA reads as TGTGCCAGCAGTGGACCTCGATCGGGTATGACAGATACGCAGTATTTT.

The chain links TRBV28 to TRBJ1-5; tentative D call: TRBD1 (6 bases). The germline CDR1 and CDR2 sequences are MDHEN and SYDVKM. V was clipped by 4 bases and J by 3 bases, with 13 bases between them. The CDR3 totals 15 residues. DNA for the CDR3: TGTGCCAGCAGTTGGGGAGGGGGGCCCAATCAGCCCCAGCATTTT. Amino acid sequence: CASSWGGGPNQPQHF.

This sequence joins TRBV5-5 and TRBJ2-1; 7 nucleotides align to TRBD2. V was clipped by 7 bases and J by 2 bases; unmatched bases: 15. The CDR3 extends over 17 amino acids. Germline V gives CDR1 SGHKS, CDR2 YYEKEE (reference sequence). CDR3 amino acids: CASEPQGPSGPYNEQFF. Written as DNA, the CDR3 is TGTGCCAGCGAGCCTCAAGGCCCTAGCGGACCCTACAATGAGCAGTTCTTC.

The rearrangement joins TRBV28 to TRBJ2-3, with 14 bases that match TRBD2. The germline gives CDR1 MDHEN, CDR2 SYDVKM. There are 17 residues in the CDR3. J was trimmed by 2 bases and V by 2 bases; bases with no gene match: 3. This chain's CDR3 is CASSLVTSGRVTDTQYF. The CDR3 bases are TGTGCCAGCAGTTTAGTGACTAGCGGGAGGGTCACAGATACGCAGTATTTT.

The chain recombines TRBV6-5 with TRBJ2-3, with a weak D call TRBD2 (6 bases). CDR1 and CDR2 (germline): MNHEY, SVGAGI. V was shortened by 5 bases and J by 1 base, with 10 bases between the two germline ends. The CDR3 runs 14 residues. Here the CDR3 DNA reads TGTGCCAGCAGTAAGACGGGGGGCACAGATACGCAGTATTTT. Its translation: CASSKTGGTDTQYF.

V is TRBV28 and J is TRBJ2-1; TRBD1 matches 11 bases. The CDR3 totals 16 residues. V shed 5 bases, J shed 3 bases, and the junction held 6 bases outside the gene matches. In germline, CDR1 is MDHEN, CDR2 SYDVKM. The CDR3 DNA reads as TGTGCCAGCAGTACAACCGGGACAGGGGGCTACAATGAGCAGTTCTTC. This sequence encodes CASSTTGTGGYNEQFF.

This rearrangement joins TRBV10-3 to TRBJ2-1; 12 bases fit TRBD2. With V trimmed by 5 bases and J by 9 bases, 8 bases remained unmatched. Per the germline V gene, CDR1 is ENHRY and CDR2 is SYGVKD. The CDR3 consists of 15 residues. CDR3 DNA sequence: TGTGCCATCAGTCTCCTGACTAGCGGGAGCGGTGAGCAGTTCTTC. The encoded protein is CAISLLTSGSGEQFF.

This rearrangement joins TRBV28 to TRBJ2-5, with 7 bases aligning to TRBD1. CDR3 length: 14 amino acids. Germline CDR1 and CDR2: MDHEN and SYDVKM. Losses at the gene ends were 7 bases for V and 5 bases for J; bases not matched to a gene: 10. CDR3 bases: TGTGCCAGCAATCCTCACAGGGGCAGGGAGACCCAGTACTTC. It translates to CASNPHRGRETQYF.

The chain has TRBV9 and TRBJ2-3, with 10 bases that match TRBD2. V shed 4 bases, J shed 2 bases, and the junction held 19 bases outside the gene matches. From germline, CDR1 is SGDLS and CDR2 YYNGEE. This CDR3 is built from 20 residues. The CDR3 DNA sequence: TGTGCCAGCAGCAGTCCTAAGCGGGAGGGTAGACCCAGACCCACAGATACGCAGTATTTT. Amino acid sequence: CASSSPKREGRPRPTDTQYF.